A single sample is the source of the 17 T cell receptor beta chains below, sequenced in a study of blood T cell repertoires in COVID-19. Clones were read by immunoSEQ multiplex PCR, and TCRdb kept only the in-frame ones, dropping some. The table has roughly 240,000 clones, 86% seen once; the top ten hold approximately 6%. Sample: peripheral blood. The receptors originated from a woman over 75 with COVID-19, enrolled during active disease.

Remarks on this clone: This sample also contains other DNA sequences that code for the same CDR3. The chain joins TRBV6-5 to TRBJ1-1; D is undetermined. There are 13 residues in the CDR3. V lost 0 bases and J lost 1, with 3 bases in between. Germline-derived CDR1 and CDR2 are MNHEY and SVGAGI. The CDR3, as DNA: TGTGCCAGCAGTTACTCCAGGAACACTGAAGCTTTCTTT. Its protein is CASSYSRNTEAFF.

This CDR3 is CASSPSGTQYF. CDR3 coding DNA: TGTGCCAGCAGCCCCTCGGGGACCCAGTACTTC. This chain links TRBV12-3 or TRBV12-4 with TRBJ2-5, with D unresolved. V was clipped by 6 bases and J by 7 bases, with 9 bases between them. This CDR3 spans 11 amino acids.

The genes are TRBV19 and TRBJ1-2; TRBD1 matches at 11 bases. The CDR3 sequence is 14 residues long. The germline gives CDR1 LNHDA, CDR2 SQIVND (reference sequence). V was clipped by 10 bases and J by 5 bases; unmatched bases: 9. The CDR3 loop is CATNPGQGAYGYTF. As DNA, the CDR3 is TGTGCCACCAACCCTGGACAGGGGGCGTATGGCTACACCTTC.

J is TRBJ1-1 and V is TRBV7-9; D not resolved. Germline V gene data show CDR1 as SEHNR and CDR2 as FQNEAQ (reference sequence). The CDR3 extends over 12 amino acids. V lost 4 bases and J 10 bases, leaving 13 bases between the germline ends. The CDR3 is CASSWEVAGAFF. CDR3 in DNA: TGTGCCAGCAGCTGGGAGGTGGCTGGAGCTTTCTTT.

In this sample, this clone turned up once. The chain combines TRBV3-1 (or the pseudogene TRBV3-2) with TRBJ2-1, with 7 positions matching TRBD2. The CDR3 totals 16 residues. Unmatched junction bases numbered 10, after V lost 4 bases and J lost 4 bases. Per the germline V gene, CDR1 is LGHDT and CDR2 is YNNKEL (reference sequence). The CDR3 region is CASSPAAVAGYNEQFF. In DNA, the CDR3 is TGTGCCAGCAGCCCAGCTGCAGTAGCGGGTTACAATGAGCAGTTCTTC.

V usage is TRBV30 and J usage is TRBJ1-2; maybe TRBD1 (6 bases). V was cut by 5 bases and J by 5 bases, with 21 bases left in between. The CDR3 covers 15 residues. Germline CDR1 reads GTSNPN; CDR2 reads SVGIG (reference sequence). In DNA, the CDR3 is TGTGCCTGGGAGACGCCCGCCAGGGGACATTATGGCTACACCTTC. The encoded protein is CAWETPARGHYGYTF.

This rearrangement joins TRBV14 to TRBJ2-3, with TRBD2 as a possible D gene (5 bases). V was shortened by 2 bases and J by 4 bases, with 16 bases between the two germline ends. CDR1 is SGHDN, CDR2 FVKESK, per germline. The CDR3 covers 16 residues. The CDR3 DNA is TGTGCCAGCAGCCAATTTGCGGCGGGCCAGGCAGATACGCAGTATTTT. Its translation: CASSQFAAGQADTQYF.

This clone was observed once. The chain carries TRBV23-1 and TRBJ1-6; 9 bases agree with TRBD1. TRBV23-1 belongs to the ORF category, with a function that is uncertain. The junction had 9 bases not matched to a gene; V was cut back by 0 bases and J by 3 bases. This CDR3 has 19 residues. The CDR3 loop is CASSQSKPQGANYNSPLHF. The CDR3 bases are TGCGCCAGCAGTCAATCGAAGCCACAGGGGGCAAACTATAATTCACCCCTCCACTTT.

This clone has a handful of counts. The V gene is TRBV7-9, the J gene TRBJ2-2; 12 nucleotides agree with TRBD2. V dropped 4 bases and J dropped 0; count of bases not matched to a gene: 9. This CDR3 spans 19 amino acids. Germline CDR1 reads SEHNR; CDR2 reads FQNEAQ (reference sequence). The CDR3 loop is CASSSIPGLAGSNTGELFF. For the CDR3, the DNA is TGTGCCAGCAGCTCCATTCCCGGACTAGCGGGGTCGAACACCGGGGAGCTGTTTTTT.

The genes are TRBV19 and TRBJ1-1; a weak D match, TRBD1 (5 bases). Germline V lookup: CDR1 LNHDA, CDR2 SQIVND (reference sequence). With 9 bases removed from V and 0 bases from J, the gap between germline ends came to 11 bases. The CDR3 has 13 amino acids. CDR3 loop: CASQRQLNTEAFF. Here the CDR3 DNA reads TGTGCCAGCCAGAGACAGCTGAACACTGAAGCTTTCTTT.

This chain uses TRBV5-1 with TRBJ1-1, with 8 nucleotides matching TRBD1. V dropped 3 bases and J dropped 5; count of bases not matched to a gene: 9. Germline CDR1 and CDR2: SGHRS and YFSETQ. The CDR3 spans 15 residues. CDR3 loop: CASSSTGVKGTEAFF. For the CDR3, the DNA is TGCGCCAGCAGCTCGACAGGGGTTAAGGGGACTGAAGCTTTCTTT.

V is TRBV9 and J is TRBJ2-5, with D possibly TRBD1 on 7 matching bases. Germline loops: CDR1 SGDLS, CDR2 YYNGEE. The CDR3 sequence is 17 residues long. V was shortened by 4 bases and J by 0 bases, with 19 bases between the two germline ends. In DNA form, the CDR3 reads TGTGCCAGCAGCCCAGGGGCCCCAGGGGGGAACCAAGAGACCCAGTACTTC. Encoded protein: CASSPGAPGGNQETQYF.

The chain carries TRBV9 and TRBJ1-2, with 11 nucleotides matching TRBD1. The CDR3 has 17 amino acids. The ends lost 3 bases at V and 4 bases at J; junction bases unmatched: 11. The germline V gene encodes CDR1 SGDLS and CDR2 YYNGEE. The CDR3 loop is CASSARDRGSLGYGYTF. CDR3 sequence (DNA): TGTGCCAGCAGCGCCCGGGACAGGGGGTCACTGGGCTATGGCTACACCTTC.

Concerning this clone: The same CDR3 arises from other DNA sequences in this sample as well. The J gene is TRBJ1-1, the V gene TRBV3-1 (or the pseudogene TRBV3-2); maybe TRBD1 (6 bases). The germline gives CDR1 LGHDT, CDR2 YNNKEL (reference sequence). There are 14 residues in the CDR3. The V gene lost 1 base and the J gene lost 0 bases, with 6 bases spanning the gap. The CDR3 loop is CASSQGQVNTEAFF. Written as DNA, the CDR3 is TGTGCCAGCAGCCAAGGACAGGTGAACACTGAAGCTTTCTTT.

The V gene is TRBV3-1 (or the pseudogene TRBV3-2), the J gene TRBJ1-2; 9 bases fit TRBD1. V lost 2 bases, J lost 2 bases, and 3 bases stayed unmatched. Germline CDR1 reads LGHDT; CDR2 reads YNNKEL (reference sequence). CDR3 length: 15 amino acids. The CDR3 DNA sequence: TGTGCCAGCAGCCAATGGGACAGGGAGAACTATGGCTACACCTTC. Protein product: CASSQWDRENYGYTF.

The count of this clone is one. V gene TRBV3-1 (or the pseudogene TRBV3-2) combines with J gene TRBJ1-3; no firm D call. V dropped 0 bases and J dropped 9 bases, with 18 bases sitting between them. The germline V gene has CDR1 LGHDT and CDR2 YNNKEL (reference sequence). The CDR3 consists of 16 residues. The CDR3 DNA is TGTGCCAGCAGCCAAGAGGGAGGCCGTAGCACTTCCACCATATATTTT. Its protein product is CASSQEGGRSTSTIYF.

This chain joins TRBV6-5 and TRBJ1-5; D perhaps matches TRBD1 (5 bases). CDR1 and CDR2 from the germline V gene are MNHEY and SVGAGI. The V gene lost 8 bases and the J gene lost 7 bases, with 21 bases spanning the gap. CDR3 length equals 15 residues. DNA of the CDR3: TGTGCCAGCCAAGACTTGGGGGGAACTGGCCAGCCCCAGCATTTT. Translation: CASQDLGGTGQPQHF.